This paragraph covers one T cell receptor beta chain sequence. Sequencing was performed with immunoSEQ multiplex PCR; in TCRdb, only in-frame clones are kept and a portion is missing. The sample consists of more than 140,000 clones, roughly 82% of them appearing once. The data belong to a study of blood T cell repertoires in COVID-19. Study at large: Samples representing acute and convalescent COVID-19 were sourced from the United States, Italy and Spain. PBMCs, B-cell-depleted T cells, or T cells provided the cDNA or gDNA that made up the material.

The V gene lost 5 bases and the J gene lost 8 bases, with 12 bases spanning the gap. This CDR3 comprises 12 residues. Looked up from germline, CDR1 is LNHDA and CDR2 is SQIVND (reference sequence). The genes are TRBV19 and TRBJ1-2, with TRBD1 as a possible D gene (5 bases). The receptor's source is a woman in her fifties or sixties in a cohort sampled during active or convalescent COVID-19. Sequencing was done on a sample of peripheral blood. CDR3 coding DNA: TGTGCCAGTAGTCAGGGCCATAGGGGCTACACCTTC. This gives the protein CASSQGHRGYTF.